This TCR beta chain stems from a study of post-analysis software for immune sequencing data. General study results and limits: Higher frequency in patients than in controls was seen for 5 or 6 TRBV segments, with TRBV5-6, TRBV5-1 and TRBV20-1 among them.

cDNA libraries of TCR beta carried unique molecular identifiers. Using its own MiXCR run on the PCR reads, TCRdb lists one record per CDR3 protein. Counted here are about 500,000 distinct CDR3 sequences, 40% to 55% occurring once; the ten biggest clones make up 9% to 13%. The V gene end was trimmed by 5 bases and the J gene end by 3 bases; junction bases not matched to a gene: 4. The CDR3 is made up of 14 amino acids. This clonotype was picked up a small number of times. No antigen is known for it. This TCR derives from a girl under 18 with multiple sclerosis. The chain carries TRBV12-3 or TRBV12-4 and TRBJ1-2; 9 nucleotides line up with TRBD1. Sequenced material: blood. CDR3 DNA: TGTGCCAGCAGTCGCTGGACAGGGGACTATGGCTACACCTTC. Protein sequence: CASSRWTGDYGYTF.